This record concerns one T cell receptor beta chain sequence. The data were obtained in a study of T-cell memory formation after mild COVID-19. TCRdb re-analysed the 5' RACE reads in MiXCR, keeping a single row per CDR3 protein. The sample has around 100,000 distinct CDR3 sequences, about a fifth seen once; the top ten hold roughly two fifths. Source material: PBMCs or a T cell subset sorted from them (not recorded which). The sequence was collected from a man aged 18 to 35 who had mild COVID-19 (a few samples of this study predate the infection). Cell type and time point are not known.

The DNA of the CDR3 is TGTGCCAGCAGTTTATCGTTTAGTGGCACCGGGGAGCTGTTTTTT. It translates to CASSLSFSGTGELFF. The chain employs TRBV27 and TRBJ2-2; D not certain. There are 15 residues in the CDR3. With 0 bases removed from V and 4 bases from J, the gap between germline ends came to 9 bases. Germline lookup yields CDR1 MNHEY and CDR2 SMNVEV (reference sequence).